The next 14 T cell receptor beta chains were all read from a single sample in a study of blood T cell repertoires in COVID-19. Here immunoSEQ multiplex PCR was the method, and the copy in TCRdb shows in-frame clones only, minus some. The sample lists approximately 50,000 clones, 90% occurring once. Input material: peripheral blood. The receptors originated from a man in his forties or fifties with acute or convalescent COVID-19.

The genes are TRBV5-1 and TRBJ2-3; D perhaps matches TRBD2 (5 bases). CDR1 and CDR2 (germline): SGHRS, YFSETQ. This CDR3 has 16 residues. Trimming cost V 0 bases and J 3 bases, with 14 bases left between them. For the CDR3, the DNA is TGCGCCAGCAGCTTGGGGAGCGGCCGGGTGACAGATACGCAGTATTTT. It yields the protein CASSLGSGRVTDTQYF.

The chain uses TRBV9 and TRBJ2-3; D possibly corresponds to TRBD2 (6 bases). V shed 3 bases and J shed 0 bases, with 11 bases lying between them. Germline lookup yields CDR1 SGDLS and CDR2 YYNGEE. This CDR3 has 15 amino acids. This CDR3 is CASSGIGTSTDTQYF. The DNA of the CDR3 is TGTGCCAGCAGCGGAATTGGGACTAGCACAGATACGCAGTATTTT. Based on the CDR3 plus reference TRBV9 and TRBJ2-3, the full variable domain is DSGVTQTPKHLITATGQRVTLRCSPRSGDLSVYWYQQSLDQGLQFLIQYYNGEERAKGNILERFSAQQFPDLHSELNLSSLELGDSALYFCASSGIGTSTDTQYFGPGTRLTVL.

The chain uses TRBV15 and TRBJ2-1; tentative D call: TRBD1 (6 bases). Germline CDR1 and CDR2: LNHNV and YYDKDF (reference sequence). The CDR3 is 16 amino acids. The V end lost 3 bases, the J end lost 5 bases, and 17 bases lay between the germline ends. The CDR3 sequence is CATSRETQGENNEQFF. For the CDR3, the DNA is TGTGCCACCAGCAGGGAGACACAGGGAGAGAACAATGAGCAGTTCTTC.

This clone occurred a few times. The CDR3 DNA reads as TGTGCCAGCAGCTATGTTCGGAGGGGAGGGAGTGGGCCTGAGCAGTTCTTC. Its translation is CASSYVRRGGSGPEQFF. The chain carries TRBV7-9 and TRBJ2-1, with 7 bases lining up with TRBD2. Trimming took 4 bases from V and 9 from J; bases not matched to a gene: 18. The germline gives CDR1 SEHNR, CDR2 FQNEAQ (reference sequence). This CDR3 region has 17 residues. The variable domain in full, with the rest retrieved from reference TRBV7-9 and TRBJ2-1, is DTGVSQNPRHKITKRGQNVTFRCDPISEHNRLYWYRQTLGQGPEFLTYFQNEAQLEKSRLLSDRFSAERPKGSFSTLEIQRTEQGDSAMYLCASSYVRRGGSGPEQFFGPGTRLTVL.

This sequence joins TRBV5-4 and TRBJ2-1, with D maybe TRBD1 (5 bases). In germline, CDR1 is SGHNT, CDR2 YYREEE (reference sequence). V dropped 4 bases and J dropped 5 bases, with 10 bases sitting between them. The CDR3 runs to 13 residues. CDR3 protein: CASSIDRHNEQFF. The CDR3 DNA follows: TGTGCCAGCAGCATTGACAGACACAATGAGCAGTTCTTC. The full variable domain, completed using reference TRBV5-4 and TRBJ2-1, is ETGVTQSPTHLIKTRGQQVTLRCSSQSGHNTVSWYQQALGQGPQFIFQYYREEENGRGNFPPRFSGLQFPNYSSELNVNALELDDSALYLCASSIDRHNEQFFGPGTRLTVL.

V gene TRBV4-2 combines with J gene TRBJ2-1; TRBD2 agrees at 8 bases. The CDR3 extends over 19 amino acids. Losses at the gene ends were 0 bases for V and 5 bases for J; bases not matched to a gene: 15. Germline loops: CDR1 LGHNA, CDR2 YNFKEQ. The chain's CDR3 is CASSQDSRVAGLPDNEQFF. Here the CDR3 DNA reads TGTGCCAGCAGCCAAGATTCGAGGGTAGCGGGACTACCGGACAATGAGCAGTTCTTC.

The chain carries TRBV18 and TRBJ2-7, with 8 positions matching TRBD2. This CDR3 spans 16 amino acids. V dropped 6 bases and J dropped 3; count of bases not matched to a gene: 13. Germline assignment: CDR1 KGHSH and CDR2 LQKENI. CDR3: CASSPGSGGRLYEQYF. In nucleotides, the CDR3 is TGTGCCAGCTCCCCTGGGAGTGGCGGGAGGCTCTACGAGCAGTACTTC.

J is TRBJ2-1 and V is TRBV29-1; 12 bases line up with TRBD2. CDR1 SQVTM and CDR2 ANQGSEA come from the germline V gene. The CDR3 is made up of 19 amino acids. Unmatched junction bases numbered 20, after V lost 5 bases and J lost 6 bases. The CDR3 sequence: CSVKTSSGRASFLPNEQFF. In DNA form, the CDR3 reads TGCAGCGTTAAAACTTCTAGCGGGAGGGCCTCATTTTTACCCAATGAGCAGTTCTTC.

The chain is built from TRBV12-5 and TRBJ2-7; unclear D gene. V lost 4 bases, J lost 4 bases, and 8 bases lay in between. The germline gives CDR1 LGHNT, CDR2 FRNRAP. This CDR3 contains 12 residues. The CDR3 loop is CASGSTEYEQYF. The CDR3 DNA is TGTGCTAGTGGTTCTACAGAATACGAGCAGTACTTC.

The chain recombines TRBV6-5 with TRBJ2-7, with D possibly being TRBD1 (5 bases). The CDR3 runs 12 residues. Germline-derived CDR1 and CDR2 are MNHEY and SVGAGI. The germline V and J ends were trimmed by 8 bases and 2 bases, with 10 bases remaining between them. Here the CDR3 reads CASSGRAYEQYF. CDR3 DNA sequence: TGTGCCAGCTCAGGCAGGGCCTACGAGCAGTACTTC.

The CDR3 sequence: CAWKDSLNSPLHF. As DNA, the CDR3 is TGTGCCTGGAAGGACAGCCTAAATTCACCCCTCCACTTT. The rearrangement uses TRBV30 and TRBJ1-6; a possible D gene is TRBD1 (6 bases). The CDR3 sequence is 13 residues long. V was shortened by 4 bases and J by 7 bases, with 11 bases between the two germline ends. CDR1 is GTSNPN, CDR2 SVGIG, per germline (reference sequence).

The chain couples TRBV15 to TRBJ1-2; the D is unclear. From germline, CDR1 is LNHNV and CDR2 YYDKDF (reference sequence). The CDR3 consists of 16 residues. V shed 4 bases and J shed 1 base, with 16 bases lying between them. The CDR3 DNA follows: TGTGCCACCAGCACGCATAGACTCCCCGATAACTATGGCTACACCTTC. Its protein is CATSTHRLPDNYGYTF.

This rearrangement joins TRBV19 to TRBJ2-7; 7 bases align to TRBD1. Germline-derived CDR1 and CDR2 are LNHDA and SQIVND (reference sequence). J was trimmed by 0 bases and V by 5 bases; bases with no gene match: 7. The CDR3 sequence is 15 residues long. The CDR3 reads CASSPQGVVSYEQYF. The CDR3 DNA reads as TGTGCCAGTAGTCCCCAGGGGGTCGTCTCCTACGAGCAGTACTTC.

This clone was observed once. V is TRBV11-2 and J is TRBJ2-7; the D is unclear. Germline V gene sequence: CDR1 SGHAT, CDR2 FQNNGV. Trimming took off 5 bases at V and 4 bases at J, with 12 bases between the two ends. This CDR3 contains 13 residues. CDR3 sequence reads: CASSPKMEYEQYF. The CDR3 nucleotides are TGTGCCAGCAGCCCTAAGATGGAGTACGAGCAGTACTTC.